This TCR beta chain was sequenced during a study of shared clonotypes between healthy human individuals. General study findings and limits: Owing to a small donor count, the genetic and exposure-history diversity represented was limited. Relative to memory subsets, naive subsets generally showed larger estimated richness.

Only CD45RO-negative cells positively selected for CCR7 counted as naive CD8 cells, so terminally differentiated effector memory CD45RA+ cells were excluded. The V end was cut by 2 bases, the J end by 3 bases, with 10 bases between. This CDR3 has 14 amino acids. The germline CDR1 and CDR2 sequences are MNHNY and SVGAGI (reference sequence). A word on this clone: Its target is not known.

Template for every sorted-subset replicate PCR totaled approximately 200 ng DNA, approximately 30,000 T cell genomes. Sequencing was performed with immunoSEQ multiplex PCR; in TCRdb, only in-frame clones are kept and a portion is missing. The repertoire holds about 2.1 million clones, with over 85% as singletons. Specimen: naive CD8+ T cells from PBMCs. The rearrangement links TRBV6-6 to TRBJ1-2, with D unclear. This receptor was taken from a man aged 18 to 30 in good health. Some clones in this sample may be carry-over from other donors' samples. CDR3 loop: CASSYNDADYGYTF. The DNA of the CDR3 is TGTGCCAGCAGTTACAACGACGCAGACTATGGCTACACCTTC.